Presented here are 8 T cell receptor beta chains from one specimen sequenced in a study of T-cell reconstitution after alpha-beta-depleted transplantation in children. Preparation of the TCRbeta library involved a method that used unique molecular identifiers. TCRdb itself ran the PCR reads through MiXCR, one entry per CDR3 protein. Here the sample spans a few hundred thousand distinct CDR3 sequences, roughly 13% being singletons. The sample was PBMCs, mostly from graft donor cells, taken 360 days after TCRalphabeta/CD19-depleted stem cell transplant. The receptors were gathered from a male patient younger than 18 who had a stem cell transplant for acute myeloid leukemia, so the T cells may come from the graft donor.

The sample holds many counts of this clonotype. The chain's CDR3 is CASSLEWQKPLSGNTIYF. CDR3 in DNA: TGTGCCAGCAGCTTAGAGTGGCAGAAACCCCTCTCTGGAAACACCATATATTTT. This chain links TRBV11-2 with TRBJ1-3; D is unresolved. Per germline, CDR1 SGHAT and CDR2 FQNNGV. Trimming removed 0 bases from V and 0 bases from J, with 15 bases in between. This CDR3 region has 18 residues.

This clonotype was found a few times. This rearrangement joins TRBV25-1 to TRBJ2-1; no clear D. Trimming removed 4 bases at V and 7 bases at J, with 23 bases between. The CDR3 sequence is 17 residues long. Germline values: CDR1 MGHDK, CDR2 SYGVNS. CDR3: CASSGNPMGVRPNEQFF. The CDR3 coding sequence is TGTGCCAGCAGTGGTAATCCTATGGGCGTCCGGCCGAATGAGCAGTTCTTC.

The genes are TRBV12-3 or TRBV12-4 and TRBJ2-7; perhaps D is TRBD1 or TRBD2 (5 bases each). Deletions cut 5 bases from V and 3 bases from J, with 11 bases between. The CDR3 contains 13 residues. CDR3 amino acids: CASSTGRFYEQYF. The CDR3 DNA is TGTGCCAGCAGTACGGGACGGTTCTACGAGCAGTACTTC.

This clonotype was picked up a small number of times. V is TRBV19 and J is TRBJ2-3, with D hard to call. Per the germline V gene, CDR1 is LNHDA and CDR2 is SQIVND (reference sequence). Trimming shortened V by 9 bases and J by 4 bases, and 11 bases separated the two germline ends. The CDR3 sequence is 12 residues long. Here the CDR3 reads CASSSHADTQYF. CDR3 DNA sequence: TGTGCCAGCTCTTCCCACGCAGATACGCAGTATTTT. Full variable domain (rest looked up from reference TRBV19 and TRBJ2-3): DGGITQSPKYLFRKEGQNVTLSCEQNLNHDAMYWYRQDPGQGLRLIYYSQIVNDFQKGDIAEGYSVSREKKESFPLTVTSAQKNPTAFYLCASSSHADTQYFGPGTRLTVL.

This clonotype occurred many times. The chain employs TRBV7-9 and TRBJ2-5, with TRBD1 identical over 9 bases. This CDR3 is 15 amino acids long. J lost 2 bases, V lost 6 bases, and 7 bases had no gene match. The germline V gene encodes CDR1 SEHNR and CDR2 FQNEAQ (reference sequence). The CDR3 spells CASRVQGAGQETQYF. In DNA, the CDR3 is TGTGCCAGCAGGGTACAGGGGGCAGGTCAAGAGACCCAGTACTTC.

The gene calls are TRBV20-1 and TRBJ2-7; 10 bases match TRBD2. The CDR3 extends over 14 amino acids. The trim removed 6 bases at V and 5 bases at J, leaving 10 bases unmatched. Germline V lookup: CDR1 DFQATT, CDR2 SNEGSKA (reference sequence). Here the CDR3 DNA reads TGCAGTGCACATCCGGGACTAGCGATCCACGAGCAGTACTTC. This sequence encodes CSAHPGLAIHEQYF.

J is TRBJ2-2 and V is TRBV12-3 or TRBV12-4; 10 nucleotides agree with TRBD2. With 5 bases clipped from V and 4 bases from J, the junction kept 7 bases outside the gene matches. The CDR3 sequence is 16 residues long. The CDR3 here is CASSRSGRGSTGELFF. The CDR3 DNA follows: TGTGCCAGCAGTCGAAGCGGGAGGGGTAGCACCGGGGAGCTGTTTTTT.

This clonotype was seen a handful of times. The chain's CDR3 is CASRPGLSREGDTQYF. The CDR3 nucleotides read TGTGCCAGTCGTCCGGGACTATCTAGGGAGGGGGATACGCAGTATTTT. The chain joins TRBV19 to TRBJ2-3; 7 nucleotides match TRBD2. The CDR3 consists of 16 residues. Germline V CDR1 and CDR2: LNHDA, SQIVND (reference sequence). The ends lost 8 bases at V and 6 bases at J; junction bases unmatched: 17.